Following are 23 T cell receptor beta chains from one sample sequenced in a study of blood T cells in healthy people across ages. A J-beta primer mix and a sample-barcoded 5' primer were used in a second PCR of about 7 to 12 cycles. TCRdb analysed the 5' RACE reads with MiXCR anew, one entry per CDR3 protein. The sample carries around 2 million distinct CDR3 sequences, 30% to 40% recorded once. The sequenced material came from blood. These receptors all come from a human donor in good health.

Remarks on this clonotype: Sequence at one end of the junction differs from germline and may be a read error. The V gene is TRBV11-1, the J gene TRBJ2-1; TRBD2 is a possible D gene (6 bases). The CDR3 is made up of 15 amino acids. CDR1 is SGHAT, CDR2 FQDESV, per germline (reference sequence). CDR3 bases: TGTGCCCGCAGCGGAGAACGGGGGAGCTACAATGAGCAGTTCTTC. Protein sequence: CARSGERGSYNEQFF.

The V and J genes are TRBV5-4 and TRBJ2-7; 12 nucleotides line up with TRBD2. This CDR3 region has 17 residues. The ends lost 3 bases at V and 2 bases at J; junction bases unmatched: 9. Per the germline V gene, CDR1 is SGHNT and CDR2 is YYREEE (reference sequence). The CDR3 sequence is CASSWGLAGPVTYEQYV. Here the CDR3 DNA reads TGTGCCAGCAGCTGGGGACTAGCGGGCCCCGTCACCTACGAGCAGTACGTC.

V usage is TRBV7-9 and J usage is TRBJ1-6; 7 bases align to TRBD1. Unmatched junction bases numbered 9, after V lost 1 base and J lost 9 bases. CDR1 and CDR2 (germline): SEHNR, FQNEAQ (reference sequence). The CDR3 extends over 16 amino acids. CDR3 amino acids: CASSLGGQAILSPLHF. Here the CDR3 DNA reads TGTGCCAGCAGCTTAGGAGGACAGGCCATTCTTTCACCCCTCCACTTT.

This chain connects TRBV5-5 to TRBJ1-4; unclear D gene. Trimming removed 1 base from V and 10 bases from J, with 17 bases in between. Looked up from germline, CDR1 is SGHKS and CDR2 is YYEKEE (reference sequence). CDR3 length: 15 residues. The CDR3 region has the DNA TGTGCCAGCAGCTTGTTCGCATCGGAAGGAGGAAAACTGTTTTTT. Protein sequence: CASSLFASEGGKLFF.

This clonotype was detected a few times. This chain joins TRBV4-3 and TRBJ2-7; D may be TRBD1 or TRBD2 (5 bases each). V dropped 4 bases and J dropped 1 base, with 14 bases sitting between them. This CDR3 comprises 15 residues. The germline CDR1 and CDR2 sequences are LGHNA and YSLEER. In nucleotides, the CDR3 is TGCGCCAGCAGCCCCGTTTGGGACGGGTCCTACGAGCAGTACTTC. The encoded protein is CASSPVWDGSYEQYF.

V usage is TRBV5-1 and J usage is TRBJ2-5; TRBD1 aligns across 9 bases. The J call may not be correct, given that the DNA end is closer to TRBJ2-7. The V gene's germline CDR1 is SGHRS and CDR2 YFSETQ. The CDR3 loop spans 18 amino acids. CDR3 protein: CASSPGILTGQGEDEQYF. Written as DNA, the CDR3 is TGCGCCAGCAGCCCCGGGATACTAACGGGACAGGGTGAGGACGAGCAGTACTTC.

There are a few counts of this clonotype. V is TRBV4-3 and J is TRBJ1-4, with D perhaps matching TRBD1 (5 bases). Germline V gene lookup returns CDR1 LGHNA and CDR2 YSLEER. The CDR3 consists of 16 residues. Trimming took off 2 bases at V and 5 bases at J, with 15 bases between the two ends. CDR3 sequence reads: CASSQNFRAGNEKLFF. The CDR3 DNA reads as TGCGCCAGCAGCCAAAACTTCAGGGCAGGAAATGAAAAACTGTTTTTT.

The table lists this clonotype with many counts. This chain uses TRBV7-9 with TRBJ1-2; D is perhaps TRBD1 (5 bases). V lost 6 bases and J lost 4, with 12 bases in between. Per germline, CDR1 SEHNR and CDR2 FQNEAQ (reference sequence). CDR3 length equals 13 residues. CDR3 region: CASSFRDSYGYTF. CDR3 sequence (DNA): TGTGCCAGCAGTTTTCGAGACAGCTATGGCTACACCTTC.

This chain uses TRBV13 with TRBJ2-5; D may be TRBD2 (6 bases). The V end lost 5 bases, the J end lost 3 bases, and 19 bases lay between the germline ends. Germline assignment: CDR1 PRHDT and CDR2 FYEKMQ (reference sequence). The CDR3 has 16 residues. The CDR3 is CASSPRATRGKETQYF. As DNA, the CDR3 is TGTGCCAGCAGCCCCAGGGCTACCCGCGGGAAAGAGACCCAGTACTTC.

The V call is TRBV10-3, the J call TRBJ1-2; D might be TRBD1 (5 bases). V lost 0 bases and J 8 bases, leaving 16 bases between the germline ends. CDR1 is ENHRY, CDR2 SYGVKD, per germline. The CDR3 is 15 amino acids. CDR3: CAISESVERGGGYTF. The DNA of the CDR3 is TGTGCCATCAGTGAGTCGGTAGAGAGGGGTGGAGGCTACACCTTC.

The V call is TRBV10-3, the J call TRBJ2-6, with D unresolved. V gave up 4 bases and J gave up 3 bases, with 16 bases separating them. The CDR3 loop spans 17 amino acids. Germline V gives CDR1 ENHRY, CDR2 SYGVKD. In DNA, the CDR3 is TGTGCCATCAGTGGTTGGGATCCACCGGGTGGGGCCAACGTCCTGACTTTC. It yields the protein CAISGWDPPGGANVLTF.

The genes are TRBV10-3 and TRBJ2-7; D uncertain. V lost 4 bases, J lost 2 bases, and 12 bases lay in between. The CDR3 consists of 14 residues. CDR1 and CDR2 (germline): ENHRY, SYGVKD. Here the CDR3 reads CAISVGLGTYEQYF. In DNA, the CDR3 is TGTGCCATCAGTGTGGGATTGGGAACCTACGAGCAGTACTTC.

The CDR3 DNA reads as TGTGCCAGCAGCACCCGGACCGGGACAGGGAATAGAAACAGTCCAGATACGCAGTATTTT. It specifies CASSTRTGTGNRNSPDTQYF. The chain recombines TRBV21-1 with TRBJ2-3; TRBD1, the table's D call, lacks a check against the DNA. TRBV21-1 is given as a pseudogene. The CDR3 covers 20 residues.

This clonotype has just a few counts. The chain joins TRBV29-1 to TRBJ2-5; D may be TRBD1 (6 bases). Germline-derived CDR1 and CDR2 are SQVTM and ANQGSEA. This CDR3 has 15 residues. V was clipped by 3 bases and J by 11 bases, with 25 bases between them. CDR3: CSVETGHADSLEQYF. The CDR3 bases are TGCAGCGTTGAGACGGGACACGCGGACTCATTAGAGCAGTACTTC.

This chain uses TRBV7-2 with TRBJ2-5; 9 bases agree with TRBD1. Near its end, the DNA agrees better with TRBJ2-7, so the J call may be wrong. CDR1 and CDR2 (germline): SGHTA, FQGNSA. The CDR3 length is 16 residues. CDR3 sequence reads: CASSLAGTGSTCEQYF. The CDR3 region has the DNA TGTGCCAGCAGCTTAGCTGGGACAGGGAGTACCTGCGAGCAGTACTTC.

The rearrangement joins TRBV27 to TRBJ2-7; 9 bases line up with TRBD2. Germline trimming cut 2 bases from V and 4 bases from J; bases unmatched to any gene: 9. Germline CDR1 is MNHEY and CDR2 is SMNVEV (reference sequence). The CDR3 has 16 amino acids. The CDR3 DNA reads TGTGCCAGCAGTTTAAGGAGCGGGGGGCAAGGGTACGAGCAGTACTTC. This translates into CASSLRSGGQGYEQYF.

The count of this clonotype is one. Given the absence of the conserved phenylalanine or tryptophan at the CDR3 end, a read error is likely. V gene TRBV4-3 combines with J gene TRBJ2-4, with 7 bases identical to TRBD2. The germline CDR1 and CDR2 sequences are LGHNA and YSLEER. This CDR3 comprises 15 residues. J lost 8 bases, V lost 1 base, and 8 bases had no gene match. The CDR3 DNA reads TGCGCCAGCAGCCAAGGGCAAGGAGCGGGATACATTCAGTACTTA. Protein: CASSQGQGAGYIQYL.

In this sample, this clonotype turned up a few times. V usage is TRBV5-8 and J usage is TRBJ2-3, with D hard to call. From germline, CDR1 is SGHTS and CDR2 YDEGEE. This CDR3 spans 13 amino acids. Trimming stripped 0 bases from V and 6 bases from J, with 8 bases between. The CDR3 here is CASSLADRDTQYF. Here the CDR3 DNA reads TGTGCCAGCAGCTTGGCAGACCGGGATACGCAGTATTTT.

The chain has TRBV4-2 and TRBJ1-4, with 7 bases identical to TRBD1. Per germline, CDR1 LGHNA and CDR2 YNFKEQ. Trimming at V came to 0 bases and at J to 7 bases, leaving 5 bases not matched to a gene. The CDR3 spans 15 residues. CDR3 sequence (DNA): TGTGCCAGCAGCCAAGATGGGAGGGGGCTTGAAAAACTGTTTTTT. Its translation is CASSQDGRGLEKLFF.

Turning to this clonotype: The junction departs from the called germline gene at one end, perhaps through a read error. The chain is built from TRBV11-2 and TRBJ2-7; no clear D. The CDR3 length is 12 residues. The germline gives CDR1 SGHAT, CDR2 FQNNGV. CDR3 region: CTSSLERYEQYF. As DNA, the CDR3 is TGTACCAGCAGCTTAGAACGGTACGAGCAGTACTTC.

V usage is TRBV6-5 and J usage is TRBJ2-1; D might be TRBD1 or TRBD2, each matching 5 bases. The length of the CDR3 is 15 residues. V was cut by 5 bases and J by 7 bases, with 18 bases left in between. Per germline, CDR1 MNHEY and CDR2 SVGAGI. This chain's CDR3 is CASSHRDGALNEQFF. Written as DNA, the CDR3 is TGTGCCAGCAGTCACCGGGACGGAGCCCTTAATGAGCAGTTCTTC.

This clonotype was counted only a few times. The V and J genes are TRBV12-3 or TRBV12-4 and TRBJ2-7, with D perhaps matching TRBD1 or TRBD2 (5 bases each). Between the trimmed V and J ends, which lost 3 bases and 2 bases, there was a span of 17 bases. The CDR3 sequence is 16 residues long. This CDR3 is CASSFFIGTYAYEQYF. CDR3 coding DNA: TGTGCCAGCAGTTTTTTTATAGGGACGTATGCCTACGAGCAGTACTTC.

This clonotype was picked up a small number of times. The chain carries TRBV7-2 and TRBJ2-4, with TRBD2 identical over 7 bases. V shed 1 base, J shed 13 bases, and the junction held 19 bases outside the gene matches. Germline V gene data show CDR1 as SGHTA and CDR2 as FQGNSA. There are 17 residues in the CDR3. The chain's CDR3 is CASSLVPLLSGDYEQYF. The CDR3 nucleotides are TGTGCCAGCAGCTTAGTCCCCTTACTAAGCGGGGACTACGAACAGTACTTC. The whole variable domain, remainder taken from reference TRBV7-2 and TRBJ2-4, is GAGVSQSPSNKVTEKGKDVELRCDPISGHTALYWYRQSLGQGLEFLIYFQGNSAPDKSGLPSDRFSAERTGGSVSTLTIQRTQQEDSAVYLCASSLVPLLSGDYEQYFGAGTRLSVL.